The rows below give T cell receptor beta chains drawn from one sample of a study of T cell repertoires in cytomegalovirus infection. Each CDR3 protein is one row after TCRdb ran MiXCR on the reads. The sample yields about 150,000 distinct CDR3 sequences, around 24% seen once. What was sequenced was PBMCs. The source is a human donor in good health (CMV status not recorded). Some clones in this sample may be carry-over from other donors' samples. The CDR3 runs from the conserved cysteine through the conserved F or W. The D gene is left open where the match is weak. Where a row states a size, it is once, few, many or the class of an expanded clone; other rows omit it.

many	TRBD2	TRBJ2-2	TRBV6-2/TRBV6-3	CASSYNSGTYTGELFF	TGTGCCAGCAGTTACAATAGCGGGACCTACACCGGGGAGCTGTTTTTT
many	.	TRBJ1-4	TRBV14	CASSQEEVGAGGEANEKLFF	TGTGCCAGCAGCCAAGAGGAAGTCGGGGCAGGTGGTGAAGCTAATGAAAAACTGTTTTTT
few	.	TRBJ2-5	TRBV5-1	CASSSSLRETQYF	TGCGCCAGCAGTTCGAGCCTGCGGGAGACCCAGTACTTC
.	.	TRBJ1-2	TRBV10-2	CASSEIQGNGYTF	TGCGCCAGCAGTGAGATCCAGGGCAATGGCTACACCTTC
few	.	TRBJ2-3	TRBV7-6	CASSRQAADTQYF	TGTGCCAGCAGCCGCCAAGCTGCAGATACGCAGTATTTT
few	TRBD1	TRBJ1-3	TRBV20-1	CSAREQGAGNTIYF	TGCAGTGCTAGAGAACAGGGGGCCGGAAACACCATATATTTT
.	.	TRBJ2-1	TRBV6-9	CASSRGEEDFSEQFF	TGTGCCAGCAGCAGAGGGGAGGAGGATTTTAGTGAGCAGTTCTTC
.	TRBD1	TRBJ1-5	TRBV12-3/TRBV12-4	CASSLAGGTGSNQPQHF	TGTGCCAGCAGTTTAGCTGGAGGGACAGGTAGCAATCAGCCCCAGCATTTT
.	.	TRBJ2-1	TRBV7-9	CASSSPRHLEQFF	TGTGCCAGCAGCTCCCCCCGGCACCTCGAGCAGTTCTTC
.	.	TRBJ2-7	TRBV11-2	CASSLDAGPYEQYF	TGTGCCAGCAGCTTAGATGCGGGGCCCTACGAGCAGTACTTC
.	.	TRBJ1-2	TRBV19	CASSIGSNYGYTF	TGTGCCAGTAGTATCGGATCTAACTATGGCTACACCTTC
few	.	TRBJ2-3	TRBV4-1	CASSQGLTEGTDTQYF	TGCGCCAGCAGCCAAGGACTCACGGAGGGCACAGATACGCAGTATTTT
many	.	TRBJ2-3	TRBV7-2	CASSLAADTQYF	TGTGCCAGCAGCTTAGCGGCAGATACGCAGTATTTT
.	.	TRBJ2-1	TRBV24-1	CATSDSGGGNYNEQFF	TGTGCCACCAGTGACTCGGGTGGCGGAAACTACAATGAGCAGTTCTTC
.	.	TRBJ1-4	TRBV19	CASSIEMYDTNEKLFF	TGTGCCAGTAGTATAGAAATGTACGATACTAATGAAAAACTGTTTTTT
few	.	TRBJ2-7	TRBV7-2	CASSSPGVRSHEQYF	TGTGCCAGCAGCTCACCCGGGGTTAGATCCCACGAGCAGTACTTC
many	.	TRBJ2-6	TRBV14	CASSYNGGGANVLTF	TGTGCCAGCAGCTACAACGGTGGCGGGGCCAACGTCCTGACTTTC
.	.	TRBJ2-1	TRBV10-3	CAISESRIDESEQFF	TGTGCCATCAGTGAGTCGAGGATTGATGAAAGTGAGCAGTTCTTC
few	.	TRBJ1-3	TRBV7-2	CASRPTGSGNTIYF	TGTGCCAGCAGACCTACAGGGAGTGGAAACACCATATATTTT
few	TRBD1	TRBJ2-7	TRBV12-3/TRBV12-4	CASSLIPPGQGSEQYF	TGTGCCAGCAGTCTAATACCCCCGGGACAGGGCAGCGAGCAGTACTTC
.	.	TRBJ2-7	TRBV28	CASSLPSYEQYF	TGTGCCAGCAGTTTACCCTCCTACGAGCAGTACTTC
.	TRBD2	TRBJ2-1	TRBV6-2/TRBV6-3	CASSYWASGRAAEQFF	TGTGCCAGCAGTTACTGGGCAAGCGGGAGGGCCGCTGAGCAGTTCTTC
few	.	TRBJ2-2	TRBV29-1	CSADYETGELFF	TGCAGCGCCGACTATGAGACCGGGGAGCTGTTTTTT
few	TRBD1	TRBJ1-1	TRBV7-6	CASSDRGWDTEAFF	TGTGCCAGCAGCGACAGGGGATGGGACACTGAAGCTTTCTTT
few	.	TRBJ1-1	TRBV5-6	CASTPWVGGPEAFF	TGTGCCAGCACCCCCTGGGTAGGCGGACCTGAAGCTTTCTTT
.	TRBD2	TRBJ2-1	TRBV20-1	CSASGAGGQGEQFF	TGCAGTGCTAGCGGGGCGGGAGGGCAGGGTGAGCAGTTCTTC
many	.	TRBJ2-7	TRBV7-2	CASSSGGNLYEQYF	TGTGCCAGCAGCTCAGGAGGGAATTTATACGAGCAGTACTTC
.	.	TRBJ1-1	TRBV28	CASSSVLNTEAFF	TGTGCCAGCAGTTCAGTATTGAACACTGAAGCTTTCTTT
few	TRBD2	TRBJ2-7	TRBV6-5	CASSYSGTRGEQYF	TGTGCCAGCAGTTATTCGGGGACTAGGGGCGAGCAGTACTTC
many	.	TRBJ2-3	TRBV6-2/TRBV6-3	CASSYSDSITQYF	TGTGCCAGCAGTTACTCGGACAGCATCACGCAGTATTTT
few	.	TRBJ1-1	TRBV5-1	CASSLETNRRNTEAFF	TGCGCCAGCAGCTTGGAGACGAACCGGAGGAACACTGAAGCTTTCTTT
many	.	TRBJ1-1	TRBV6-1	CASSSMNTEAFF	TGTGCCAGCAGCTCCATGAACACTGAAGCTTTCTTT
.	.	TRBJ2-1	TRBV7-6	CASSLAGARDEQFF	TGTGCCAGCAGCTTAGCAGGAGCCAGAGATGAGCAGTTCTTC
few	TRBD1	TRBJ2-7	TRBV7-9	CAGSVTGVNAYEQYF	TGTGCCGGAAGCGTTACAGGGGTCAACGCCTACGAGCAGTACTTC